A selection of T cell receptor beta chains follows, all from one sample in a study of early T cells in non-severe SARS-CoV-2 infection. TCRdb reanalysed the 5' RACE reads using MiXCR and keeps one entry per CDR3 protein. The profile shows tens of thousands of distinct CDR3 sequences, roughly 13% of them singletons. Material: whole blood. The receptors here all came from an adult who was a healthcare worker with PCR-confirmed SARS-CoV-2 infection or an uninfected control (not recorded which). Both conserved end residues are trimmed from each CDR3. D genes are given only for firm matches.

V gene	D gene	J gene	CDR3 protein
TRBV5-1	TRBD2	TRBJ2-7	ASSLRGTDTSVSYEQY
TRBV3-1	NA	TRBJ2-5	ASSQDLGGQETQY
TRBV7-9	TRBD1	TRBJ2-1	ASSLDQGAGNEQF
TRBV20-1	TRBD2	TRBJ2-7	SAPNAGASGKTYEQY
TRBV15	NA	TRBJ2-5	ATTPERVQETQY
TRBV19	TRBD1	TRBJ2-5	ASSKDRARETQY
TRBV5-1	TRBD2	TRBJ2-1	ASSLRGGTSGFNEQF
TRBV29-1	NA	TRBJ1-5	SVGGAGQPQH
TRBV4-1	NA	TRBJ2-5	ASSQVPLAVKETQY
TRBV20-1	NA	TRBJ1-5	SAQQPGGGQPQH
TRBV6-5	NA	TRBJ1-4	ASSYSGPATNEKLF
TRBV20-1	TRBD2	TRBJ2-1	SARGVAGNSYNEQF
TRBV7-3	NA	TRBJ2-2	ASSLTTAGLNTGELF
TRBV30	NA	TRBJ2-3	ASIGGDKADTQY
TRBV5-1	TRBD1	TRBJ1-6	ASSLRQGGLIHPLH
TRBV7-3	TRBD1	TRBJ1-1	ASSPQGAKNTEAF
TRBV28	NA	TRBJ1-6	ASSFEGQLNSPLH
TRBV5-1	NA	TRBJ1-6	ASSLDGASSPLH
TRBV5-1	TRBD1	TRBJ2-1	ASSLITGGSLNEQF
TRBV28	TRBD1	TRBJ2-2	ASSLPRGTENTGELF
TRBV29-1	NA	TRBJ2-1	SVRAAQGIDGEQF
TRBV25-1	TRBD2	TRBJ2-1	ASSILAGGPDEQF
TRBV29-1	TRBD1	TRBJ1-2	SVTATGLNYGYT
TRBV18	TRBD1	TRBJ1-2	ASSPLTGGREKGYT
TRBV20-1	TRBD2	TRBJ2-7	SASGLAGVEYEQY
TRBV7-6	NA	TRBJ2-7	ASSPGRVQY
TRBV18	TRBD2	TRBJ2-1	ASSSPGLAGGYNEQF
TRBV28	TRBD1	TRBJ2-5	ASSLGTGDQETQY
TRBV5-1	NA	TRBJ1-1	ASSPLVGNTEAF
TRBV4-2	NA	TRBJ2-2	ASSRSSGANTGELF
TRBV3-1	TRBD1	TRBJ1-1	ASSQDWDRDAEAF
TRBV7-2	NA	TRBJ1-2	ASSHTANYGYT
TRBV6-5	TRBD2	TRBJ2-2	ASRPAGSPNTGELF
TRBV7-2	TRBD2	TRBJ2-3	ASSPGLAGGFTDTQY
TRBV20-1	NA	TRBJ1-3	SAIRPQGNTIY
TRBV7-3	NA	TRBJ2-1	ASSLGHPRDEQF
TRBV29-1	NA	TRBJ2-1	SVVRVGINEQF
TRBV4-2	NA	TRBJ2-7	ASSQQDGYEQY